Below, 7 T cell receptor beta chains from the same sample are listed, as sequenced in a study of cytomegalovirus exposure and HLA in healthy donors. PCR primers comprised 60 Vbeta and 13 Jbeta primers. Clones were read by immunoSEQ multiplex PCR, and TCRdb kept only the in-frame ones, dropping some. Of 90,000 to 120,000 clones detected, about 85% appear once; the ten largest clones hold around 2.3%. Sequenced: PBMCs. These receptors all stem from a man aged 25-45 years in good health and CMV-seronegative.

This clone has only one observation. This rearrangement joins TRBV19 to TRBJ2-1; TRBD2 is a possible D gene (6 bases). Trimming took 3 bases from V and 9 from J, leaving 12 bases between them. The CDR3 length is 13 residues. In germline, CDR1 is LNHDA, CDR2 SQIVND (reference sequence). The CDR3 DNA reads TGTGCCAGTAGTATGGTCCTAGCGATTGAGCAGTTCTTC. Encoded protein: CASSMVLAIEQFF.

This clone was recorded once. The DNA for the CDR3 is TGCGCCAGCAGTGAGGAGGGCTATCAGCCCCAGCATTTT. Encoded protein: CASSEEGYQPQHF. The chain links TRBV10-2 to TRBJ1-5; D remains ambiguous. The length of the CDR3 is 13 residues. Germline V gene lookup returns CDR1 WSHSY and CDR2 SAAADI. Between the trimmed V and J ends, which lost 2 bases and 5 bases, there was a span of 7 bases.

The rearrangement uses TRBV5-1 and TRBJ1-3; no firm D call. The germline CDR1 and CDR2 sequences are SGHRS and YFSETQ. V was shortened by 0 bases and J by 0 bases, with 4 bases between the two germline ends. This CDR3 has 14 residues. CDR3 region: CASSLDRSGNTIYF. CDR3 nucleotides: TGCGCCAGCAGCTTGGATCGCTCTGGAAACACCATATATTTT.

The chain couples TRBV20-1 to TRBJ2-3; D is unresolved. Trimming left V 6 bases short and J 1 base short, with 2 bases between. Germline V CDR1 and CDR2: DFQATT, SNEGSKA (reference sequence). CDR3 size: 10 residues. CDR3 in amino acids: CSAGTDTQYF. CDR3 sequence (DNA): TGCAGTGCCGGCACAGATACGCAGTATTTT.

This chain uses TRBV6-1 with TRBJ1-2; the match to TRBD1 covers 11 bases. Germline lookup yields CDR1 MNHNS and CDR2 SASEGT. With 6 bases clipped from V and 3 bases from J, the junction kept 3 bases outside the gene matches. The CDR3 is 14 amino acids. The CDR3 sequence is CASSQGQGDYGYTF. The CDR3 region has the DNA TGTGCCAGCAGCCAGGGACAGGGGGACTATGGCTACACCTTC.

The genes are TRBV9 and TRBJ2-3, with 10 bases identical to TRBD2. This CDR3 spans 16 amino acids. V shed 3 bases and J 4 bases; nucleotides not matched to a gene: 8. Per germline, CDR1 SGDLS and CDR2 YYNGEE. The CDR3 nucleotides are TGTGCCAGCAGCGGGTCAGCGGGAGGGCCGGCAGATACGCAGTATTTT. Translating it yields CASSGSAGGPADTQYF.

The table lists this clone with a few counts. The chain recombines TRBV30 with TRBJ1-5; 7 positions agree with TRBD1. Germline V lookup: CDR1 GTSNPN, CDR2 SVGIG (reference sequence). This CDR3 is 17 amino acids long. Trimming cost V 2 bases and J 0 bases; bases outside gene matches: 10. The CDR3 here is CAWSPARTGFSNQPQHF. The DNA of the CDR3 is TGTGCCTGGAGTCCTGCGAGGACAGGTTTTAGCAATCAGCCCCAGCATTTT.